In this sample, the clone carrying this TCR beta chain turned up once. This entry is derived from a study of OX40 agonist ivuxolimab in advanced cancers. With baseline, cycle 4 day 1, and cycle 7 day 1 as timepoints, blood was sampled. V lost 0 bases and J lost 3, with 6 bases in between. The CDR3 extends over 13 amino acids. CDR1 LNHDA and CDR2 SQIVND come from the germline V gene (reference sequence). Sequenced by immunoSEQ multiplex PCR; TCRdb stores in-frame clones only, minus some. The profile shows 45,000 to 65,000 clones, approximately 91% of them singletons. The sample was CD4+ or CD8+ T cells sorted from blood, taken in a trial of the OX40 agonist ivuxolimab. The TCR comes from an adult with an advanced solid tumor such as melanoma, head and neck, liver or kidney cancer. V and J are TRBV19 and TRBJ2-7, with D hard to call. This CDR3 reads CASSIEGNYEQYF. The CDR3 coding sequence is TGTGCCAGTAGTATAGAGGGGAACTACGAGCAGTACTTC.